The 32 T cell receptor beta chains below come from one sample, sequenced in a study of CD8+ T cells in alopecia areata. RNA was isolated and reverse transcribed to cDNA, the sequencing template. The method was immunoSEQ multiplex PCR; TCRdb's version includes in-frame clones alone and lacks a portion of them. Altogether 200,000 to 250,000 clones are present, 64% being singletons, with the ten largest covering roughly 4.2%. Treatment described: oral pan-JAK inhibitor, 5-10 mg twice daily. Sequences were derived from CD4+ T cells sorted from blood, sampled at week 4, from a patient treated with tofacitinib. The receptors originated from a human donor with alopecia areata.

This clone showed up just a few times. The chain carries TRBV27 and TRBJ2-5; TRBD1 matches at 7 bases. The CDR3 consists of 13 residues. V trimming: 7 bases; J trimming: 3 bases; junction bases outside the gene matches: 5. The germline CDR1 and CDR2 sequences are MNHEY and SMNVEV (reference sequence). The CDR3 protein is CASTRTGEETQYF. The CDR3 nucleotides are TGTGCCAGCACTCGGACAGGTGAAGAGACCCAGTACTTC.

The gene calls are TRBV6-5 and TRBJ1-1; D might be TRBD1 (5 bases). Germline V gene lookup returns CDR1 MNHEY and CDR2 SVGAGI. The CDR3 is 13 amino acids. V dropped 2 bases and J dropped 4 bases, with 8 bases sitting between them. Here the CDR3 reads CASSYGRATEAFF. CDR3 sequence (DNA): TGTGCCAGCAGTTACGGCAGGGCCACTGAAGCTTTCTTT.

The rearrangement links TRBV30 to TRBJ2-7, with 11 positions matching TRBD1. Germline assignment: CDR1 GTSNPN and CDR2 SVGIG (reference sequence). With V trimmed by 0 bases and J by 0 bases, 1 base remained unmatched. The CDR3 has 15 amino acids. CDR3 sequence reads: CAWSVGTGGSYEQYF. The CDR3, as DNA: TGTGCCTGGAGTGTGGGGACAGGGGGCTCCTACGAGCAGTACTTC.

The table lists this clone with a few counts. The chain employs TRBV5-6 and TRBJ2-6, with no clear D. V dropped 4 bases and J dropped 0 bases, with 17 bases sitting between them. Per the germline V gene, CDR1 is SGHDT and CDR2 is YYEEEE. This CDR3 has 18 amino acids. The CDR3 DNA follows: TGTGCCAGCAGCACCCCCCTCGGACGGCACTCTGGGGCCAACGTCCTGACTTTC. It translates to CASSTPLGRHSGANVLTF.

This clone was picked up a small number of times. The genes are TRBV30 and TRBJ2-1; D is possibly TRBD1 or TRBD2 (7 bases each). The V end was cut by 5 bases, the J end by 8 bases, with 10 bases between. The CDR3 spans 11 residues. CDR1 and CDR2 (germline): GTSNPN, SVGIG (reference sequence). The DNA for the CDR3 is TGTGCCTGGGGGAGGGGGCATGAGCAGTTCTTC. The encoded protein is CAWGRGHEQFF.

This clone has more than one count but fewer than ten. The rearrangement uses TRBV25-1 and TRBJ2-5; D is perhaps TRBD2 (6 bases). This CDR3 is 13 amino acids long. Germline V gives CDR1 MGHDK, CDR2 SYGVNS. V lost 4 bases, J lost 3 bases, and 9 bases lay in between. As DNA, the CDR3 is TGTGCCAGCAGTGCCGGGACTGAAGAGACCCAGTACTTC. Amino acids: CASSAGTEETQYF.

This clone was observed a few times. The genes are TRBV5-6 and TRBJ1-1; D not resolved. Germline V gene lookup returns CDR1 SGHDT and CDR2 YYEEEE. The V and J ends lost 1 base and 7 bases respectively, with 8 bases between them. The CDR3 runs to 12 residues. The CDR3 reads CASSLYPGEAFF. CDR3 bases: TGTGCCAGCAGCTTGTACCCCGGTGAAGCTTTCTTT.

This chain connects TRBV30 to TRBJ1-1; D is ambiguous. This CDR3 has 16 residues. CDR1 and CDR2 (germline): GTSNPN, SVGIG (reference sequence). The V end lost 3 bases, the J end lost 2 bases, and 19 bases lay between the germline ends. The CDR3 nucleotides are TGTGCCTGGAGAGTCTCGGCTCTGGGAGGTAACACTGAAGCTTTCTTT. Translated: CAWRVSALGGNTEAFF.

The chain links TRBV7-2 to TRBJ1-2, with TRBD1 identical over 9 bases. Germline trimming cut 5 bases from V and 2 bases from J; bases unmatched to any gene: 6. The CDR3 runs to 15 residues. Looked up from germline, CDR1 is SGHTA and CDR2 is FQGNSA. The CDR3 nucleotides read TGTGCCAGCAGCCGCAACGGACAGGGGAACTATGGCTACACCTTC. Amino acids: CASSRNGQGNYGYTF.

Only a few counts were recorded for this clone. The rearrangement uses TRBV2 and TRBJ2-2, with 8 bases that match TRBD1. The CDR3 has 15 amino acids. The trim removed 5 bases at V and 4 bases at J, leaving 6 bases unmatched. Germline values: CDR1 SNHLY, CDR2 FYNNEI. CDR3 protein: CASSPDRGGTGELFF. The CDR3 coding sequence is TGTGCCAGCAGTCCCGACAGGGGTGGCACCGGGGAGCTGTTTTTT.

The gene calls are TRBV2 and TRBJ2-1, with 9 bases aligning to TRBD2. Germline CDR1 and CDR2: SNHLY and FYNNEI. The CDR3 totals 15 residues. After removal of 8 bases from V and 2 bases from J, the junction contained 7 bases not matched to a gene. CDR3 nucleotides: TGTGCCAGCTCCCAGACTAGCGGTGCCTACAATGAGCAGTTCTTC. Translating it yields CASSQTSGAYNEQFF.

This rearrangement joins TRBV11-2 to TRBJ2-7; 7 bases are a match to TRBD2. Germline trimming cut 6 bases from V and 4 bases from J; bases unmatched to any gene: 9. In germline, CDR1 is SGHAT, CDR2 FQNNGV. The CDR3 runs 14 residues. CDR3 protein: CASRPPSGEYEQYF. For the CDR3, the DNA is TGTGCCAGCAGGCCCCCAAGCGGGGAATACGAGCAGTACTTC.

V and J are TRBV29-1 and TRBJ1-2; no clear D gene. The germline V gene encodes CDR1 SQVTM and CDR2 ANQGSEA. With 7 bases removed from V and 8 bases from J, the gap between germline ends came to 14 bases. The CDR3 covers 11 residues. DNA of the CDR3: TGCAGCGACTCGGACGGCGTGGGCTACACCTTC. This sequence encodes CSDSDGVGYTF.

The V call is TRBV2, the J call TRBJ1-1; unclear D gene. Germline V gene sequence: CDR1 SNHLY, CDR2 FYNNEI. CDR3 length equals 12 residues. Trimming took 3 bases from V and 2 from J, leaving 4 bases between them. The CDR3, as DNA: TGTGCCAGCAGTGAGCTAAACACTGAAGCTTTCTTT. This sequence encodes CASSELNTEAFF. The variable domain in full, with the rest retrieved from reference TRBV2 and TRBJ1-1, is EPEVTQTPSHQVTQMGQEVILRCVPISNHLYFYWYRQILGQKVEFLVSFYNNEISEKSEIFDDQFSVERPDGSNFTLKIRSTKLEDSAMYFCASSELNTEAFFGQGTRLTVV.

As for this clone: One junction end disagrees with the germline gene, perhaps due to a read error. This chain links TRBV7-9 with TRBJ2-3; possible D gene TRBD1, 6 bases. The germline CDR1 and CDR2 sequences are SEHNR and FQNEAQ (reference sequence). The CDR3 covers 12 residues. The CDR3 bases are TGTGCCAGCAGCACTAGGGGGACATCTAGGGATTTT. Protein product: CASSTRGTSRDF.

The chain employs TRBV19 and TRBJ1-1; D possibly corresponds to TRBD1 (6 bases). The CDR3 extends over 15 amino acids. The V end was cut by 5 bases, the J end by 5 bases, with 18 bases between. In germline, CDR1 is LNHDA, CDR2 SQIVND (reference sequence). The chain's CDR3 is CASSLGTPRRTEAFF. The CDR3 DNA reads as TGTGCCAGTAGTCTAGGGACACCGAGAAGGACTGAAGCTTTCTTT.

V gene TRBV5-1 combines with J gene TRBJ1-6; tentative D call: TRBD1 (6 bases). The germline V gene encodes CDR1 SGHRS and CDR2 YFSETQ. The CDR3 sequence is 15 residues long. The germline V and J ends were trimmed by 6 bases and 7 bases, with 17 bases remaining between them. CDR3 amino acids: CASTWGPGENSPLHF. The CDR3 region has the DNA TGCGCCAGCACCTGGGGGCCCGGGGAGAATTCACCCCTCCACTTT.

This chain connects TRBV29-1 to TRBJ2-2; TRBD1 or TRBD2 may be the D gene (5 bases each). V dropped 5 bases and J dropped 6 bases, with 7 bases sitting between them. Germline V gene sequence: CDR1 SQVTM, CDR2 ANQGSEA. This CDR3 comprises 11 residues. The CDR3 region has the DNA TGCAGCGTTAGGGGAGCCGGGGAGCTGTTTTTT. This gives the protein CSVRGAGELFF.

The J gene is TRBJ1-2, the V gene TRBV29-1, with D possibly TRBD1 on 6 matching bases. Germline CDR1 SQVTM, CDR2 ANQGSEA. Trimming removed 8 bases at V and 4 bases at J, with 14 bases between. This CDR3 contains 12 residues. The CDR3 DNA is TGCAGCCTAGGGGGTGAAGGCTATGGCTACACCTTC. Its translation is CSLGGEGYGYTF.

The count of this clone is one. The gene calls are TRBV15 and TRBJ1-5; tentative D call: TRBD1 (5 bases). Germline V gene sequence: CDR1 LNHNV, CDR2 YYDKDF (reference sequence). The CDR3 is 16 amino acids. V shed 3 bases and J shed 1 base, with 13 bases lying between them. CDR3 protein: CATSSKQVVSNQPQHF. The CDR3 coding sequence is TGTGCCACCAGCAGCAAACAGGTGGTGAGCAATCAGCCCCAGCATTTT.

The chain's CDR3 is CSAAPGQRLNTGELFF. The CDR3 region has the DNA TGCAGCGCAGCTCCGGGACAGCGATTGAACACCGGGGAGCTGTTTTTT. The gene calls are TRBV29-1 and TRBJ2-2; 7 nucleotides align to TRBD1. The CDR3 spans 16 residues. The V gene end was trimmed by 7 bases and the J gene end by 1 base; junction bases not matched to a gene: 12. The germline V gene has CDR1 SQVTM and CDR2 ANQGSEA.

V is TRBV7-9 and J is TRBJ2-1; D is undetermined. The CDR3 is 14 amino acids. The germline V and J ends were trimmed by 3 bases and 3 bases, with 9 bases remaining between them. The germline V gene has CDR1 SEHNR and CDR2 FQNEAQ (reference sequence). Here the CDR3 DNA reads TGTGCCAGCAGCTTCGTAGGGAACTACAATGAGCAGTTCTTC. This codes for CASSFVGNYNEQFF. The whole variable domain, remainder taken from reference TRBV7-9 and TRBJ2-1, is DTGVSQNPRHKITKRGQNVTFRCDPISEHNRLYWYRQTLGQGPEFLTYFQNEAQLEKSRLLSDRFSAERPKGSFSTLEIQRTEQGDSAMYLCASSFVGNYNEQFFGPGTRLTVL.

As for this clone: The identical CDR3 is also encoded by other nucleotide sequences in the sample. The chain couples TRBV15 to TRBJ2-5; D is ambiguous. V gave up 0 bases and J gave up 5 bases, with 4 bases separating them. The CDR3 totals 12 residues. The germline V gene has CDR1 LNHNV and CDR2 YYDKDF (reference sequence). DNA for the CDR3: TGTGCCACCAGCAGAGATAGGGAGACCCAGTACTTC. Its protein is CATSRDRETQYF. The variable domain in full, completed from reference TRBV15 and TRBJ2-5, reads DAMVIQNPRYQVTQFGKPVTLSCSQTLNHNVMYWYQQKSSQAPKLLFHYYDKDFNNEADTPDNFQSRRPNTSFCFLDIRSPGLGDTAMYLCATSRDRETQYFGPGTRLLVL.

This clone was picked up one time. The V gene is TRBV25-1, the J gene TRBJ1-4; 10 bases agree with TRBD1. This CDR3 is built from 14 residues. Trimming cost V 5 bases and J 7 bases; bases outside gene matches: 4. The germline V gene encodes CDR1 MGHDK and CDR2 SYGVNS. The CDR3 DNA reads as TGTGCCAGCAGTCGGACAGGGGGTGCTGAAAAACTGTTTTTT. Protein: CASSRTGGAEKLFF.

The chain couples TRBV7-9 to TRBJ2-7; D is unclear. V lost 0 bases and J lost 4, with 13 bases in between. Germline CDR1 reads SEHNR; CDR2 reads FQNEAQ (reference sequence). The CDR3 spans 15 residues. The CDR3: CASSLAKSSLYEQYF. The CDR3 DNA follows: TGTGCCAGCAGCTTAGCCAAGTCCTCCCTATACGAGCAGTACTTC.

This rearrangement joins TRBV29-1 to TRBJ2-1; D uncertain. The V and J ends lost 7 bases and 5 bases respectively, with 6 bases between them. This CDR3 is built from 10 residues. Germline V lookup: CDR1 SQVTM, CDR2 ANQGSEA. The CDR3 coding sequence is TGCAGCGCCTACGACAATGAGCAGTTCTTC. Translation: CSAYDNEQFF.

The chain has TRBV5-1 and TRBJ2-7; perhaps TRBD1 as D (6 bases). Trimming took 0 bases from V and 6 from J, leaving 10 bases between them. This CDR3 is built from 13 residues. CDR1 and CDR2 (germline): SGHRS, YFSETQ. Here the CDR3 DNA reads TGCGCCAGCAGCTTGGACAGGGAAGGCGAGCAGTACTTC. Its protein product is CASSLDREGEQYF.

This chain links TRBV27 with TRBJ1-2; D is uncertain. The V gene lost 4 bases and the J gene lost 4 bases, with 10 bases spanning the gap. Germline CDR1 reads MNHEY; CDR2 reads SMNVEV (reference sequence). There are 13 residues in the CDR3. The CDR3 sequence: CASSSYGPYGYTF. The CDR3 DNA reads TGTGCCAGCAGTTCCTACGGGCCCTATGGCTACACCTTC.

This clone occurred a few times. The CDR3 sequence: CASSVGGGAETQYF. The CDR3 coding sequence is TGTGCCAGCAGCGTAGGAGGGGGCGCCGAGACCCAGTACTTC. This sequence joins TRBV9 and TRBJ2-5; 7 nucleotides line up with TRBD1. The CDR3 has 14 residues. V dropped 0 bases and J dropped 5; count of bases not matched to a gene: 4. The germline CDR1 and CDR2 sequences are SGDLS and YYNGEE.

This sequence joins TRBV7-2 and TRBJ2-3; either TRBD1 or TRBD2 may supply D (6 bases each). Trimming took off 4 bases at V and 0 bases at J, with 14 bases between the two ends. The CDR3 extends over 16 amino acids. CDR1 SGHTA and CDR2 FQGNSA come from the germline V gene. CDR3 region: CASSSFGGPSTDTQYF. In DNA, the CDR3 is TGTGCCAGCAGCTCCTTTGGGGGGCCAAGCACAGATACGCAGTATTTT.

This sequence joins TRBV7-9 and TRBJ2-7; D remains unclear. Trimming stripped 5 bases from V and 0 bases from J, with 11 bases between. Germline CDR1 SEHNR, CDR2 FQNEAQ (reference sequence). CDR3 size: 14 residues. The CDR3, as DNA: TGTGCCAGCAGCACGACTTGGAGCTCCTACGAGCAGTACTTC. This translates into CASSTTWSSYEQYF.

The chain links TRBV18 to TRBJ1-1, with 8 positions matching TRBD1. Germline CDR1 and CDR2: KGHSH and LQKENI. V dropped 1 base and J dropped 4; count of bases not matched to a gene: 2. CDR3 length equals 14 residues. This chain's CDR3 is CASSPQTGGTEAFF. The CDR3 DNA reads as TGTGCCAGCTCACCACAAACAGGGGGCACTGAAGCTTTCTTT.